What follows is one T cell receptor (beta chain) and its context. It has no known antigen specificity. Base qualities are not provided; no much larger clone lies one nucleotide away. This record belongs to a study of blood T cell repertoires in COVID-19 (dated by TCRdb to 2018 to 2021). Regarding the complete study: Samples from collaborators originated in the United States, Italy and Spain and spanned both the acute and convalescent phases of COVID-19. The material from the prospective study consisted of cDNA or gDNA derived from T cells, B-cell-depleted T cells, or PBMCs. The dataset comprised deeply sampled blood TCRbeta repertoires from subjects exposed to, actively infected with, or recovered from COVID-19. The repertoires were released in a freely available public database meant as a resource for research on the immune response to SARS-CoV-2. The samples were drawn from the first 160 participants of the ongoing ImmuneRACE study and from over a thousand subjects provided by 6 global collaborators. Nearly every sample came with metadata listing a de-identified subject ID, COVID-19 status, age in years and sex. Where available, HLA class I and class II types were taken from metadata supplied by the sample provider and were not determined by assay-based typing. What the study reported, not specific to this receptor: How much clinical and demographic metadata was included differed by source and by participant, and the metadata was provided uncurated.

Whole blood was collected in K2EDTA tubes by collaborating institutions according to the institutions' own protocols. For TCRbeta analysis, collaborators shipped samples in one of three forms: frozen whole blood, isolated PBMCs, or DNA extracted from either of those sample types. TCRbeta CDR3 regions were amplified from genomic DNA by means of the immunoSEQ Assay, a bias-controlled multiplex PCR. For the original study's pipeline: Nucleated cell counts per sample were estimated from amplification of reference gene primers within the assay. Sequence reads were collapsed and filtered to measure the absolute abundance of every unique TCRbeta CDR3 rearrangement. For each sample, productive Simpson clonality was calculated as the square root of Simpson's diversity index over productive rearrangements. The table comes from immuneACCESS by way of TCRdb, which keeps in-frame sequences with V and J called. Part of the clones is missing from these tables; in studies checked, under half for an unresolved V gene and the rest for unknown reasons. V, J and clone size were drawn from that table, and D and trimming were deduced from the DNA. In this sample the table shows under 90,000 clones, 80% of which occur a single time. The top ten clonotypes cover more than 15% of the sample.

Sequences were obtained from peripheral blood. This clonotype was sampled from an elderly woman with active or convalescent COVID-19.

The CDR3 loop reads CSVQGLAEAFF. The nucleotides are TGCAGCGTACAGGGGTTGGCTGAAGCTTTCTTT. The rearrangement joined TRBV29-1 to TRBJ1-1, and 7 junction bases match TRBD1. The germline V gene supplies CDR1 SQVTM and CDR2 ANQGSEA. At the junction V is shortened by 6 bases and J by 6 bases; bases outside the gene matches: 4. The cysteine opens and the phenylalanine closes a CDR3 of 11 amino acids. Only the CDR3 DNA stays, 33 bases, in frame from base 1.